This T cell receptor beta chain originates from a study of shared clonotypes between healthy human individuals. The CDR3 has 11 residues. Germline CDR1 is GTSNPN and CDR2 is SVGIG (reference sequence). Assay runs were performed at deep level. TCRdb's copy holds only in-frame clones and misses some; the assay was immunoSEQ multiplex PCR. The sample records some 530,000 clones, 81% being singletons. As to this clone: A junction end diverges from the germline sequence, so it may reflect a read error.

The clonotype comes from a woman aged 40 to 50 in good health. Some clones in this sample may be carry-over from other donors' samples. Sequencing was performed on PBMCs. The chain recombines TRBV30 with TRBJ2-1; D perhaps matches TRBD1 (6 bases). CDR3 loop: CAWSVGQGRVF. CDR3 DNA sequence: TGTGCCTGGAGTGTAGGTCAGGGGCGGGTCTTC.